Shown below are 4 T cell receptor beta chains from a single sample sequenced in a study of CD8 T cells in Susac syndrome. With random hexamers, reverse transcription was performed on roughly 0.45 to 1 ug of RNA. In TCRdb, the immunoSEQ multiplex PCR reads were re-called with MiXCR into one record per CDR3 protein. Here the sample spans roughly 180,000 distinct CDR3 sequences, approximately 94% being singletons. Material: CD4+ T cells from PBMCs. The receptors originated from a human donor in good health.

V is TRBV28 and J is TRBJ2-7; D gene uncertain. CDR1 is MDHEN and CDR2 is SYDVKM in the germline V gene. The germline V and J ends were trimmed by 4 bases and 9 bases, with 22 bases remaining between them. The CDR3 sequence is 15 residues long. CDR3 sequence (DNA): TGTGCCAGCAGTTCCCACCCCCAGAAAATCCCGACGCAGTACTTC. This codes for CASSSHPQKIPTQYF.

V usage is TRBV20-1 and J usage is TRBJ2-7; D possibly uses TRBD1 or TRBD2 (5 bases each). V was trimmed by 7 bases and J by 5 bases, leaving 15 bases between them. Germline values: CDR1 DFQATT, CDR2 SNEGSKA (reference sequence). CDR3 length equals 12 residues. The CDR3 DNA sequence: TGCAGTGGGGACCGCTCACAACACGAGCAGTACTTC. This sequence encodes CSGDRSQHEQYF.

The chain couples TRBV20-1 to TRBJ2-7; 7 bases line up with TRBD2. The CDR3 contains 14 residues. CDR1 and CDR2 from the germline V gene are DFQATT and SNEGSKA (reference sequence). J gave up 2 bases and V 1 base, and 5 bases lay outside the gene matches. This chain's CDR3 is CSARGWRETYEQYF. The CDR3 DNA reads as TGCAGTGCTAGAGGGTGGCGGGAGACCTACGAGCAGTACTTC.

The chain couples TRBV28 to TRBJ2-3; TRBD1 or TRBD2 may be the D gene (6 bases each). CDR3 length equals 14 residues. V was shortened by 6 bases and J by 8 bases, with 18 bases between the two germline ends. CDR1 is MDHEN, CDR2 SYDVKM, per germline. DNA for the CDR3: TGTGCCAGCAGGCTGTCGGGGGCGCAGGGTACGCAGTATTTT. Residues: CASRLSGAQGTQYF.